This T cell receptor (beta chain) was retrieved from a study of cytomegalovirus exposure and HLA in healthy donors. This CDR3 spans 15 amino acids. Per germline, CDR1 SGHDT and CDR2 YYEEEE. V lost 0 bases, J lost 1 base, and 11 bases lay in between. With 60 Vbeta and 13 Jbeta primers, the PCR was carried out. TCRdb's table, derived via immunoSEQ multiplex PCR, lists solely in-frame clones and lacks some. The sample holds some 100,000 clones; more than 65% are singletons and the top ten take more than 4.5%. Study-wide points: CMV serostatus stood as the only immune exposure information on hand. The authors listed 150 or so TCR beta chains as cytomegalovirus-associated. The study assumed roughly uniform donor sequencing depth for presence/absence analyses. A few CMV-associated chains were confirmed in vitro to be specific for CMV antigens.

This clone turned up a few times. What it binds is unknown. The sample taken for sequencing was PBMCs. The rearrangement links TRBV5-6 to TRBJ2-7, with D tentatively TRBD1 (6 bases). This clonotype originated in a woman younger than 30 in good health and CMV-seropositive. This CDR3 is CASSLVGQGSYEQYF. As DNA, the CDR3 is TGTGCCAGCAGCTTGGTGGGACAAGGGTCCTACGAGCAGTACTTC.